This T cell receptor beta chain was documented in a study of blood T cell repertoires in COVID-19. On the study more broadly: T cells, B-cell-depleted T cells, or PBMCs provided the cDNA or gDNA that served as material.

The germline V gene has CDR1 MNHEY and CDR2 SVGAGI. The V and J ends lost 6 bases and 5 bases respectively, with 14 bases between them. The CDR3 is 15 amino acids. Individuals aged about 18 to 100 years were recruited from approximately 24 US areas. The assay was immunoSEQ multiplex PCR, and TCRdb's table has in-frame clones only and misses some. The table has a few hundred thousand clones, 70% to 90% seen once. V is TRBV6-5 and J is TRBJ1-6; D perhaps matches TRBD1 (5 bases). This clonotype was obtained from a man aged 40-49 years in a cohort exposed to, infected with or recovered from COVID-19 (not recorded which). The source material was PBMCs or T cells enriched from blood (not recorded which). CDR3 nucleotide sequence: TGTGCCAGCAGACCCACAGGAGGGAATAATTCACCCCTCCACTTT. It is translated as CASRPTGGNNSPLHF.